The clone carrying this T cell receptor (beta chain) has a single count. Germline trimming cut 5 bases from V and 0 bases from J; bases unmatched to any gene: 1. Germline CDR1 reads SNHLY; CDR2 reads FYNNEI. The CDR3 covers 14 residues. The data derive from a study of control samples from healthy donors and cancer patients. The data were produced by immunoSEQ multiplex PCR, yet TCRdb's version contains in-frame clones alone and is incomplete. In the table there are under 200,000 clones, 91% of which are singletons. J is TRBJ2-1 and V is TRBV2, with 7 positions matching TRBD2. Sample: blood. The source is a young woman in good health. The CDR3 reads CASSSGTSYNEQFF. CDR3 coding DNA: TGTGCCAGCAGTAGCGGGACCTCCTACAATGAGCAGTTCTTC.